This TCR beta chain was captured in a study of blood T cell repertoires in COVID-19 (dated by TCRdb to 2019 to 2021). In terms of the full investigation: Collaborator samples came from the United States, Italy and Spain and covered acute and convalescent phases of COVID-19. The material from the prospective study consisted of cDNA or gDNA derived from T cells, B-cell-depleted T cells, or PBMCs. Subjects who had been exposed to COVID-19, were actively infected with it, or had recovered from it provided the deeply sampled blood TCRbeta repertoires that made up the dataset. A freely available public database, intended as a resource for researchers studying the immune response to SARS-CoV-2, is where the repertoires were released. The samples were drawn from two sources: the first 160 participants of the ongoing ImmuneRACE study, and 950 to 1,500 subjects contributed by 6 global collaborators. A de-identified subject ID, COVID-19 status, age in years and sex were almost always included in the sample metadata. Where available, HLA class I and class II types were obtained from metadata supplied by the sample provider rather than from assay-based typing.

Paper-wide results and their limitations: The amount of clinical and demographic metadata varied by source and participant and was provided uncurated.

Per the germline V gene (reference sequence), SEHNR is the CDR1 and FQNEAQ is the CDR2. V lost 4 bases and J lost 3 bases; the stretch between them is 6 bases long. Reading from cysteine to phenylalanine, the CDR3 counts 12 amino acids. Here the CDR3 DNA is all that survives: 36 bases in frame from base 1. This clone was picked up one time. Its antigen is currently not known. No clone much larger than this one lies a single base away; base qualities are absent. TCRbeta CDR3 regions were amplified from genomic DNA using the immunoSEQ Assay, a bias-controlled multiplex PCR. In the paper's pipeline: The number of nucleated cells in each sample was estimated from the amplification of reference gene primers within the assay. To quantify the absolute abundance of each unique TCRbeta CDR3 rearrangement, sequence reads were collapsed and filtered. For each sample, productive Simpson clonality was calculated by taking the square root of Simpson's diversity index across productive rearrangements. TCRdb took over this immuneACCESS table, retaining in-frame rearrangements with V and J assigned. Such tables are incomplete; in checked studies, under half of the missing clones stem from an unresolved V gene, and the remainder is unexplained. The V and J calls and clone size were taken over from that table, and D and trimming were inferred from the DNA. This sample is represented by a few hundred thousand clones; nearly 90% of them were singletons. The biggest ten clones account for more than 12% of the sample.

Participants in the prospective study were enrolled through a virtual design, were aged 18 to 89 years, and lived in about 25 United States geographic areas. Cohort assignment in the prospective study relied on participant-reported clinical history from a screening survey and a study questionnaire. Exposed participants had been in contact, within 2 weeks of entering the study, with a person who had a PCR-confirmed or clinician-diagnosed case of COVID-19. Each participant in the prospective study had whole blood, serum and a nasopharyngeal or oropharyngeal swab collected by mobile phlebotomists. Additional blood draws and questionnaires over an approximately 2-month period could optionally be provided by prospective study participants. Prospective study blood samples were shipped either frozen or at room temperature before DNA extraction.

The sample taken for sequencing was PBMCs or T cells enriched from blood (not recorded which). The sequence is built from TRBV7-9 and TRBJ2-5; no D gene can be assigned with confidence. This sequence was found in a man aged 30 to 39 who had been exposed to COVID-19. The DNA sequence is TGTGCCAGCAGCTCACTTGAAGAGACCCAGTACTTC. This encodes CASSSLEETQYF.